Each of the 22 T cell receptor beta chains below was sequenced from the same sample in a study of shared clonotypes between healthy human individuals. The protocol was immunoSEQ multiplex PCR, while the TCRdb copy is restricted to in-frame clones and leaves out a portion. The data show 550,000 to 750,000 clones, over 95% seen once. Naive CD8 cells were CD45RO-negative, positively selected for CCR7, excluding terminally differentiated effector memory CD45RA+ cells. Source material: naive CD8+ T cells sorted from blood. The receptors stem from a woman aged 25 to 39 in good health.

The chain is built from TRBV27 and TRBJ2-7, with no clear D. This CDR3 is built from 14 residues. V lost 4 bases and J lost 0, with 10 bases in between. CDR1 MNHEY and CDR2 SMNVEV come from the germline V gene (reference sequence). The CDR3 reads CASSYTKPSYEQYF. DNA for the CDR3: TGTGCCAGCAGTTACACCAAGCCCTCCTACGAGCAGTACTTC.

V is TRBV28 and J is TRBJ1-1; 7 bases match TRBD1. The germline V gene has CDR1 MDHEN and CDR2 SYDVKM. This CDR3 has 16 amino acids. The V gene end was trimmed by 4 bases and the J gene end by 5 bases; junction bases not matched to a gene: 13. In nucleotides, the CDR3 is TGTGCCAGCAGTTCCCCCCGAATCGACAGGGTTACTGAAGCTTTCTTT. It specifies CASSSPRIDRVTEAFF.

The chain joins TRBV30 to TRBJ2-5; 13 bases match TRBD2. V was pared by 7 bases and J by 5 bases, with 4 bases of the junction left unmatched. Germline CDR1 GTSNPN, CDR2 SVGIG (reference sequence). The CDR3 contains 13 residues. CDR3 sequence: CALGLAGIETQYF. The CDR3 DNA reads as TGTGCCTTGGGACTAGCGGGAATCGAGACCCAGTACTTC.

This chain links TRBV5-6 with TRBJ2-1; the match to TRBD1 covers 12 bases. Trimming at V came to 4 bases and at J to 8 bases, leaving 7 bases not matched to a gene. This CDR3 spans 15 amino acids. Germline assignment: CDR1 SGHDT and CDR2 YYEEEE. Here the CDR3 DNA reads TGTGCCAGCAGCCCCACCGGGACAGGGGGCGATGAGCAGTTCTTC. Translated: CASSPTGTGGDEQFF.

The V and J genes are TRBV6-5 and TRBJ1-3, with no clear D. CDR1 is MNHEY and CDR2 is SVGAGI in the germline V gene. V lost 8 bases to trimming and J lost 8 bases, with 13 bases between them. This CDR3 has 12 residues. CDR3 in DNA: TGTGCCAGCGGATCCGTTTGGGACACCATATATTTT. Encoded protein: CASGSVWDTIYF.

This chain connects TRBV18 to TRBJ2-5; 8 bases fit TRBD2. Germline V gene data show CDR1 as KGHSH and CDR2 as LQKENI. This CDR3 spans 15 amino acids. J was trimmed by 5 bases and V by 6 bases; bases with no gene match: 11. The CDR3, as DNA: TGTGCCAGCTCCCTACTAGCGGCCCCGGCGGAGACCCAGTACTTC. It codes for CASSLLAAPAETQYF. The full variable domain, with the rest looked up from reference TRBV18 and TRBJ2-5, is NAGVMQNPRHLVRRRGQEARLRCSPMKGHSHVYWYRQLPEEGLKFMVYLQKENIIDESGMPKERFSAEFPKEGPSILRIQQVVRGDSAAYFCASSLLAAPAETQYFGPGTRLLVL.

The CDR3 bases are TGTGCCAGCAGCTTAGCCGGGACAGGGGAGGGCTACACCTTC. It translates to CASSLAGTGEGYTF. The V call is TRBV7-9, the J call TRBJ1-2; 10 bases are a match to TRBD1. The CDR3 runs 14 residues. CDR1 is SEHNR and CDR2 is FQNEAQ in the germline V gene (reference sequence). The junction had 3 bases not matched to a gene; V was cut back by 0 bases and J by 8 bases.

The rearrangement joins TRBV29-1 to TRBJ2-1; 12 positions match TRBD2. The CDR3 extends over 14 amino acids. V lost 6 bases and J lost 5; bases outside the gene matches: 5. Germline CDR1 is SQVTM and CDR2 is ANQGSEA. The CDR3 protein is CSVQGLAGHNEQFF. Written as DNA, the CDR3 is TGCAGCGTACAGGGACTAGCGGGTCACAATGAGCAGTTCTTC.

The chain uses TRBV11-2 and TRBJ2-7; 15 bases line up with TRBD2. The CDR3 is 18 amino acids. V was clipped by 5 bases and J by 5 bases; unmatched bases: 13. CDR1 and CDR2 from the germline V gene are SGHAT and FQNNGV. The CDR3: CASSARTSGRAGFNEQYF. The DNA for the CDR3 is TGTGCCAGCAGCGCCCGGACTAGCGGGAGGGCCGGATTTAACGAGCAGTACTTC.

The V and J genes are TRBV25-1 and TRBJ2-7; D is unresolved. This CDR3 has 13 residues. Germline CDR1 and CDR2: MGHDK and SYGVNS. V lost 1 base and J lost 3, with 7 bases in between. This chain's CDR3 is CASSEFASYEQYF. The CDR3 DNA is TGTGCCAGCAGTGAATTTGCTAGCTACGAGCAGTACTTC.

This chain uses TRBV4-1 with TRBJ1-4, with D perhaps TRBD1 (5 bases). V was pared by 1 base and J by 7 bases, with 10 bases between. The CDR3 extends over 14 amino acids. Germline-derived CDR1 and CDR2 are MGHRA and YSYEKL. The CDR3 spells CASSQGGLGEKLFF. DNA for the CDR3: TGCGCCAGCAGCCAAGGGGGGTTGGGTGAAAAACTGTTTTTT.

The chain joins TRBV27 to TRBJ2-1; D might be TRBD2 (5 bases). This CDR3 region has 17 residues. Germline CDR1 reads MNHEY; CDR2 reads SMNVEV (reference sequence). V shed 2 bases and J shed 0 bases, with 14 bases lying between them. CDR3 region: CASSLIRGSGSYNEQFF. DNA for the CDR3: TGTGCCAGCAGTTTAATAAGAGGGAGCGGCTCCTACAATGAGCAGTTCTTC.

Only a few counts were recorded for this clone. The chain is built from TRBV9 and TRBJ1-5; possibly TRBD1 for D (5 bases). This CDR3 has 14 amino acids. Germline lookup yields CDR1 SGDLS and CDR2 YYNGEE. Trimming removed 4 bases from V and 3 bases from J, with 11 bases in between. The CDR3, as DNA: TGTGCCAGCAGCCCCTCAGGGAACAATCAGCCCCAGCATTTT. Protein sequence: CASSPSGNNQPQHF. The whole variable domain, filled in from reference TRBV9 and TRBJ1-5, reads DSGVTQTPKHLITATGQRVTLRCSPRSGDLSVYWYQQSLDQGLQFLIQYYNGEERAKGNILERFSAQQFPDLHSELNLSSLELGDSALYFCASSPSGNNQPQHFGDGTRLSIL.

The gene calls are TRBV29-1 and TRBJ2-6, with a weak D call TRBD2 (5 bases). CDR1 is SQVTM, CDR2 ANQGSEA, per germline. The V end was cut by 1 base, the J end by 4 bases, with 17 bases between. The CDR3 length is 17 residues. CDR3 nucleotides: TGCAGCGTTGAAGCCCCGAGCCCGAGGGTAGGGGCCAACGTCCTGACTTTC. Its translation is CSVEAPSPRVGANVLTF.

V usage is TRBV12-2 and J usage is TRBJ2-2; the table calls TRBD2, which could not be checked here. TRBV12-2 counts as a pseudogene. The CDR3 totals 15 residues. CDR3 loop: CASRLAGGNTGELFF. The CDR3 DNA sequence: TGTGCAAGTCGCTTAGCCGGGGGAAACACCGGGGAGCTGTTTTTT.

CDR3 residues: CASSPEGSEQYF. The CDR3 region has the DNA TGTGCCAGCAGTCCGGAGGGGTCCGAGCAGTACTTC. The chain is built from TRBV28 and TRBJ2-7; D may be TRBD2 (6 bases). The V end lost 5 bases, the J end lost 6 bases, and 11 bases lay between the germline ends. Per the germline V gene, CDR1 is MDHEN and CDR2 is SYDVKM. The CDR3 has 12 amino acids. The full variable domain, rest sourced from reference TRBV28 and TRBJ2-7, is DVKVTQSSRYLVKRTGEKVFLECVQDMDHENMFWYRQDPGLGLRLIYFSYDVKMKEKGDIPEGYSVSREKKERFSLILESASTNQTSMYLCASSPEGSEQYFGPGTRLTVT.

The table lists this clone with a few counts. This rearrangement joins TRBV5-4 to TRBJ2-7, with D maybe TRBD1 (6 bases). Germline assignment: CDR1 SGHNT and CDR2 YYREEE (reference sequence). Trimming removed 4 bases at V and 0 bases at J, with 8 bases between. The CDR3 is 13 amino acids. The CDR3 sequence is CASSGGLSYEQYF. The CDR3 DNA is TGTGCCAGCAGCGGGGGCCTCTCCTACGAGCAGTACTTC.

In regard to this clone: In the same sample, other DNA sequences code for this CDR3. The V and J genes are TRBV9 and TRBJ2-1; weak D call: TRBD2 (6 bases). Germline V gene lookup returns CDR1 SGDLS and CDR2 YYNGEE. This CDR3 spans 15 amino acids. Trimming took off 0 bases at V and 3 bases at J, with 10 bases between the two ends. The CDR3 is CASSVVGSGYNEQFF. The CDR3 DNA follows: TGTGCCAGCAGCGTAGTAGGTAGCGGCTACAATGAGCAGTTCTTC.

The count of this clone is one. The chain has TRBV28 and TRBJ2-7, with 9 bases identical to TRBD1. This CDR3 contains 15 residues. The V segment lost 3 bases and the J segment 1 base; nucleotides outside the gene matches: 4. The germline gives CDR1 MDHEN, CDR2 SYDVKM. The CDR3 protein is CASSFGDRGSYEQYF. The CDR3 DNA reads as TGTGCCAGCAGTTTCGGAGACAGGGGGTCCTACGAGCAGTACTTC.

The chain uses TRBV5-1 and TRBJ2-7; D gene unclear. Looked up from germline, CDR1 is SGHRS and CDR2 is YFSETQ. The V end lost 4 bases, the J end lost 7 bases, and 18 bases lay between the germline ends. The length of the CDR3 is 14 residues. CDR3 in amino acids: CASSLESLSWEQYF. As DNA, the CDR3 is TGCGCCAGCAGCCTGGAGTCGCTAAGTTGGGAGCAGTACTTC. Using reference TRBV5-1 and TRBJ2-7 for the parts outside the CDR3, the full variable domain is KAGVTQTPRYLIKTRGQQVTLSCSPISGHRSVSWYQQTPGQGLQFLFEYFSETQRNKGNFPGRFSGRQFSNSRSEMNVSTLELGDSALYLCASSLESLSWEQYFGPGTRLTVT.

The V call is TRBV4-1, the J call TRBJ1-2, with TRBD1 matching 7 bases. The CDR3 runs to 14 residues. Germline lookup yields CDR1 MGHRA and CDR2 YSYEKL. Trimming removed 4 bases from V and 3 bases from J; junction bases left unmatched: 5. CDR3: CASSPSDRDYGYTF. In DNA form, the CDR3 reads TGCGCCAGCAGCCCATCAGACAGGGACTATGGCTACACCTTC.

The chain combines TRBV5-4 with TRBJ2-1; 8 nucleotides align to TRBD1. The CDR3 covers 13 residues. V shed 3 bases, J shed 6 bases, and the junction held 2 bases outside the gene matches. Germline V gives CDR1 SGHNT, CDR2 YYREEE (reference sequence). The CDR3 DNA sequence: TGTGCCAGCAGCTCTGGGACAGGCAATGAGCAGTTCTTC. Translation: CASSSGTGNEQFF. The full variable domain, completed using reference TRBV5-4 and TRBJ2-1, is ETGVTQSPTHLIKTRGQQVTLRCSSQSGHNTVSWYQQALGQGPQFIFQYYREEENGRGNFPPRFSGLQFPNYSSELNVNALELDDSALYLCASSSGTGNEQFFGPGTRLTVL.